Included here is one TCR beta chain sequence, with context. This entry is derived from a study of early T cells in non-severe SARS-CoV-2 infection. TCRdb redid the calling of the 5' RACE reads with MiXCR, one entry per CDR3 protein. Of about 61,000 distinct CDR3 sequences in the sample, 12% are singletons; the top ten hold over 1%. Germline-derived CDR1 and CDR2 are MNHNY and SVGAGI (reference sequence). V dropped 7 bases and J dropped 4 bases, with 17 bases sitting between them. The CDR3 consists of 16 residues. The origin of this receptor is an adult who was a healthcare worker with PCR-confirmed SARS-CoV-2 infection or an uninfected control (not recorded which). The donor label of this sample is uncertain. This sample comprised whole blood, obtained at baseline. J is TRBJ1-6 and V is TRBV6-6; TRBD1 might be the D (5 bases). The CDR3 spells CASNDGTRDYNSPLHF. The CDR3 region has the DNA TGTGCCAGCAACGACGGGACGAGGGATTATAATTCACCCCTCCACTTT.